This T cell receptor beta chain was captured by sequencing in a study of blood T cell repertoires in COVID-19. Study in general: The United States, Italy and Spain were the sources of the acute and convalescent COVID-19 samples.

The V end lost 3 bases, the J end lost 8 bases, and 11 bases lay between the germline ends. There are 13 residues in the CDR3. The germline gives CDR1 SGHDN, CDR2 FVKESK. Assay used: immunoSEQ multiplex PCR; TCRdb lists only in-frame clones, some missing. The sample has roughly 120,000 clones, approximately 90% seen once; the top ten hold about 2%. The chain couples TRBV14 to TRBJ2-1; D is uncertain. The sequence came from a woman in her fifties or sixties with acute or convalescent COVID-19. Material: peripheral blood. CDR3 in DNA: TGTGCCAGCAGCCACCGAGACATACATGAGCAGTTCTTC. Translated, it gives CASSHRDIHEQFF.